This T cell receptor beta chain was retrieved from a study of T-cell reconstitution after alpha-beta-depleted transplantation in children. It was with unique molecular identifiers that the TCRbeta library was prepared. Using its own MiXCR run on the PCR reads, TCRdb lists one record per CDR3 protein. The table lists approximately 1,000,000 distinct CDR3 sequences, about 29% of them singletons. Germline CDR1 reads KGHSH; CDR2 reads LQKENI. Trimming took 5 bases from V and 2 from J, leaving 15 bases between them. CDR3 length: 15 amino acids. As for this clonotype: Its specificity is unknown.

Points from the study as a whole: From surviving recipient T cells and thymic progenitors came the high day-60 TCRbeta diversity observed in some patients. Reported findings indicate that, about two months after transplant, alpha-beta T cells came from several hundred expanded clones, which were derived from non-depleted graft cells.

This receptor was identified in a boy in the first two years of life who had a stem cell transplant for SCID, so the T cells may come from the graft donor. The chain joins TRBV18 to TRBJ2-5; D may be TRBD1 (6 bases). This material consisted of PBMCs, mostly from graft donor cells, taken 360 days after TCRalphabeta/CD19-depleted stem cell transplant. In DNA form, the CDR3 reads TGTGCCAGCTCATCACAGGGTGTCGGGCAAGAGACCCAGTACTTC. This gives the protein CASSSQGVGQETQYF.